Listed below are T cell receptor beta chains from one sample, sequenced in a study of control samples from healthy donors and cancer patients. Libraries were prepared by immunoSEQ multiplex PCR; TCRdb keeps only in-frame clonotypes and omits some of them. The table lists about 170,000 clones, approximately 92% of them singletons. Sequencing was carried out using blood. The receptors were gathered from a woman aged 55-70 years in good health. Each CDR3 is given with its conserved first and last residue. A D gene is named only where the DNA matches it firmly. Size values are once, few and many counts, or a class for expanded clones, and some rows have none.

j_call: TRBJ2-3
v_call: TRBV9
d_call: .
clone_size: .
cdr3_aa: CASNRDGRTDTQYF
cdr3_nt: TGTGCCAGCAATCGGGACGGGCGCACCGATACGCAGTATTTT

j_call: TRBJ1-4
v_call: TRBV5-5
d_call: .
clone_size: .
cdr3_aa: CASSSPAVANEKLFF
cdr3_nt: TGTGCCAGCAGCTCCCCGGCTGTTGCTAATGAAAAACTGTTTTTT

j_call: TRBJ1-2
v_call: TRBV10-2
d_call: TRBD1
clone_size: .
cdr3_aa: CASSQPGQGANYGYTF
cdr3_nt: TGCGCCAGCAGTCAGCCGGGACAGGGGGCGAACTATGGCTACACCTTC

j_call: TRBJ2-7
v_call: TRBV9
d_call: .
clone_size: .
cdr3_aa: CASSASGTGEQYF
cdr3_nt: TGTGCCAGCAGCGCGTCCGGGACTGGCGAGCAGTACTTC

j_call: TRBJ1-4
v_call: TRBV5-6
d_call: TRBD1
clone_size: once
cdr3_aa: CASSWRGQGAEKLFF
cdr3_nt: TGTGCCAGCAGCTGGCGGGGACAGGGGGCTGAAAAACTGTTTTTT

j_call: TRBJ1-2
v_call: TRBV14
d_call: .
clone_size: .
cdr3_aa: CAGSQVGPGYGYTF
cdr3_nt: TGTGCCGGCAGCCAAGTCGGGCCAGGCTATGGCTACACCTTC

j_call: TRBJ2-2
v_call: TRBV2
d_call: .
clone_size: .
cdr3_aa: CASSEVQNTGELFF
cdr3_nt: TGTGCCAGCAGTGAGGTACAGAACACCGGGGAGCTGTTTTTT

j_call: TRBJ1-5
v_call: TRBV19
d_call: .
clone_size: once
cdr3_aa: CASSIAGNQPQHF
cdr3_nt: TGTGCCAGTAGTATAGCAGGGAATCAGCCCCAGCATTTT

j_call: TRBJ2-3
v_call: TRBV7-9
d_call: .
clone_size: once
cdr3_aa: CASSLIWEAFSTDTQYF
cdr3_nt: TGTGCCAGCAGCTTGATTTGGGAGGCTTTTAGCACAGATACGCAGTATTTT

j_call: TRBJ1-6
v_call: TRBV2
d_call: .
clone_size: .
cdr3_aa: CASKFTPTSSYNSPLHF
cdr3_nt: TGTGCCAGCAAATTTACACCGACTAGCTCCTATAATTCACCCCTCCACTTT

j_call: TRBJ2-3
v_call: TRBV5-6
d_call: .
clone_size: .
cdr3_aa: CASSLGWDGSTDTQYF
cdr3_nt: TGTGCCAGCAGCTTAGGTTGGGACGGGAGCACAGATACGCAGTATTTT

j_call: TRBJ1-1
v_call: TRBV12-3/TRBV12-4
d_call: .
clone_size: once
cdr3_aa: CASTLMRDTEAFF
cdr3_nt: TGTGCCAGCACCCTAATGAGGGACACTGAAGCTTTCTTT

j_call: TRBJ1-2
v_call: TRBV6-2/TRBV6-3
d_call: TRBD1
clone_size: .
cdr3_aa: CASSRPGQGSHNYGYTF
cdr3_nt: TGTGCCAGCAGTCGCCCCGGACAGGGATCCCATAACTATGGCTACACCTTC

j_call: TRBJ2-5
v_call: TRBV2
d_call: .
clone_size: .
cdr3_aa: CASRVIEEETQYF
cdr3_nt: TGTGCCAGCAGAGTAATCGAAGAAGAGACCCAGTACTTC

j_call: TRBJ1-1
v_call: TRBV6-2/TRBV6-3
d_call: .
clone_size: .
cdr3_aa: CASNYYDGIYTEAFF
cdr3_nt: TGTGCCAGCAATTATTATGACGGGATCTACACTGAAGCTTTCTTT

j_call: TRBJ1-1
v_call: TRBV3-1/TRBV3-2
d_call: TRBD1
clone_size: .
cdr3_aa: CASSQDRANTEAFF
cdr3_nt: TGTGCCAGCAGCCAGGACAGGGCGAACACTGAAGCTTTCTTT

j_call: TRBJ2-6
v_call: TRBV29-1
d_call: TRBD1
clone_size: .
cdr3_aa: CSVGTGEGANVLTF
cdr3_nt: TGCAGCGTTGGGACAGGGGAAGGGGCCAACGTCCTGACTTTC

j_call: TRBJ2-1
v_call: TRBV9
d_call: .
clone_size: .
cdr3_aa: CASSVVLRESEQFF
cdr3_nt: TGTGCCAGCAGCGTAGTCTTAAGGGAGAGTGAGCAGTTCTTC

j_call: TRBJ2-5
v_call: TRBV7-6
d_call: .
clone_size: .
cdr3_aa: CASSFSRVGHSRETQYF
cdr3_nt: TGTGCCAGCAGCTTCTCTCGGGTGGGTCACTCCAGGGAGACCCAGTACTTC

j_call: TRBJ1-2
v_call: TRBV12-3/TRBV12-4
d_call: .
clone_size: few
cdr3_aa: CASSTGNSYGYTF
cdr3_nt: TGTGCCAGCAGTACGGGGAACTCCTATGGCTACACCTTC

j_call: TRBJ2-3
v_call: TRBV7-3
d_call: .
clone_size: .
cdr3_aa: CASSRVDTDTQYF
cdr3_nt: TGTGCCAGCAGCCGTGTGGACACAGATACGCAGTATTTT

j_call: TRBJ2-3
v_call: TRBV5-1
d_call: TRBD2
clone_size: .
cdr3_aa: CASSHGLAFTDTQYF
cdr3_nt: TGCGCCAGCAGCCACGGACTAGCCTTCACAGATACGCAGTATTTT

j_call: TRBJ1-5
v_call: TRBV2
d_call: TRBD1
clone_size: .
cdr3_aa: CASTGTGAQPQHF
cdr3_nt: TGTGCCAGCACTGGGACAGGCGCTCAGCCCCAGCATTTT

j_call: TRBJ2-1
v_call: TRBV10-3
d_call: .
clone_size: .
cdr3_aa: CAISAETHEQFF
cdr3_nt: TGTGCCATCAGTGCAGAGACCCATGAGCAGTTCTTC

j_call: TRBJ2-3
v_call: TRBV11-3
d_call: .
clone_size: .
cdr3_aa: CASSSTGSQGDTQYF
cdr3_nt: TGTGCCAGCAGCTCGACGGGATCCCAAGGGGATACGCAGTATTTT

j_call: TRBJ2-3
v_call: TRBV7-6
d_call: .
clone_size: .
cdr3_aa: CASSSSRIGTDTQYF
cdr3_nt: TGTGCCAGCAGCTCGTCTAGAATAGGGACAGATACGCAGTATTTT

j_call: TRBJ1-1
v_call: TRBV11-3
d_call: .
clone_size: few
cdr3_aa: CASSLARDTEAFF
cdr3_nt: TGTGCCAGCAGCTTAGCCAGGGACACTGAAGCTTTCTTT

j_call: TRBJ2-7
v_call: TRBV7-9
d_call: TRBD1
clone_size: .
cdr3_aa: CASSPETGSTYEQYF
cdr3_nt: TGTGCCAGCAGCCCTGAGACAGGGTCGACCTACGAGCAGTACTTC

j_call: TRBJ1-5
v_call: TRBV30
d_call: .
clone_size: .
cdr3_aa: CAWSSSLNQPQHF
cdr3_nt: TGTGCCTGGAGTTCCAGCCTCAATCAGCCCCAGCATTTT

j_call: TRBJ1-4
v_call: TRBV18
d_call: .
clone_size: .
cdr3_aa: CASSPLSGQSNEKLFF
cdr3_nt: TGTGCCAGCTCACCGCTTTCCGGACAGTCTAATGAAAAACTGTTTTTT

j_call: TRBJ2-7
v_call: TRBV10-3
d_call: TRBD1
clone_size: .
cdr3_aa: CAISEGQGAYEQYF
cdr3_nt: TGTGCCATCAGTGAGGGACAGGGGGCCTACGAGCAGTACTTC

j_call: TRBJ1-2
v_call: TRBV12-3/TRBV12-4
d_call: .
clone_size: .
cdr3_aa: CASRRDGVYGYTF
cdr3_nt: TGTGCCAGCAGGCGGGACGGAGTCTATGGCTACACCTTC

j_call: TRBJ1-2
v_call: TRBV6-6
d_call: .
clone_size: .
cdr3_aa: CASSHPRANYGYTF
cdr3_nt: TGTGCCAGCAGTCATCCTCGGGCTAACTATGGCTACACCTTC

j_call: TRBJ2-5
v_call: TRBV19
d_call: .
clone_size: .
cdr3_aa: CASSIERGPQETQYF
cdr3_nt: TGTGCCAGTAGTATAGAACGGGGGCCACAAGAGACCCAGTACTTC

j_call: TRBJ2-3
v_call: TRBV19
d_call: .
clone_size: .
cdr3_aa: CASSGLGASTDTQYF
cdr3_nt: TGTGCCAGTAGTGGATTGGGCGCTAGCACAGATACGCAGTATTTT

j_call: TRBJ1-1
v_call: TRBV20-1
d_call: .
clone_size: once
cdr3_aa: CSASFRLGTEAFF
cdr3_nt: TGCAGTGCTAGTTTCCGCCTAGGCACTGAAGCTTTCTTT

j_call: TRBJ2-1
v_call: TRBV23-1
d_call: TRBD2
clone_size: .
cdr3_aa: CAKIAGGASEQFF
cdr3_nt: TGCGCCAAAATAGCGGGGGGGGCCAGTGAGCAGTTCTTC

j_call: TRBJ1-2
v_call: TRBV6-1
d_call: .
clone_size: .
cdr3_aa: CASSENSARFDGYTF
cdr3_nt: TGTGCCAGCAGTGAAAATTCAGCCCGCTTTGATGGCTACACCTTC

j_call: TRBJ2-5
v_call: TRBV6-4
d_call: .
clone_size: .
cdr3_aa: CASSVSNGWQETQYF
cdr3_nt: TGTGCCAGCAGTGTTAGCAATGGTTGGCAAGAGACCCAGTACTTC

j_call: TRBJ1-1
v_call: TRBV6-6
d_call: TRBD1
clone_size: .
cdr3_aa: CASNPTGWTEAFF
cdr3_nt: TGTGCCAGCAACCCGACAGGGTGGACTGAAGCTTTCTTT